This T cell receptor (beta chain) derives from a study of response to subunit inactivated influenza vaccine. In TCRdb, the RT-PCR reads were re-called with MiXCR into one record per CDR3 protein. Among more than 700,000 distinct CDR3 sequences, over 20% were seen once, and the ten largest hold about 9.4%. V gave up 4 bases and J gave up 6 bases; unmatched junction bases: 7. The CDR3 is 15 amino acids. Germline V gene lookup returns CDR1 SGHAT and CDR2 FQNNGV. The rearrangement uses TRBV11-2 and TRBJ2-5; 11 nucleotides line up with TRBD1. This TCR derives from a man aged 50 to 59 who received an inactivated influenza vaccine. This specimen was PBMCs from blood, taken about 5 days after vaccination. The CDR3 DNA reads TGTGCCAGCAGCTCCGGACAGGGGGCGTTTAAGACCCAGTACTTC. Protein: CASSSGQGAFKTQYF.